Listed here are 27 T cell receptor beta chains from one sample, sequenced in a study of cytomegalovirus exposure and HLA in healthy donors. Produced via immunoSEQ multiplex PCR; TCRdb's table is partial and in-frame only. Of some 83,000 clones listed, approximately 94% are singletons. Sequencing was done on a sample of PBMCs. The receptors shown here come from a woman aged 18-30 years in good health and CMV-seropositive.

V usage is TRBV11-2 and J usage is TRBJ2-5; the match to TRBD1 covers 8 bases. The CDR3 contains 16 residues. The germline gives CDR1 SGHAT, CDR2 FQNNGV. The V segment lost 1 base and the J segment 5 bases; nucleotides outside the gene matches: 9. The CDR3 is CASSLGQGARRETQYF. The CDR3 bases are TGTGCCAGCAGCTTAGGCCAGGGGGCTAGGAGGGAGACCCAGTACTTC.

This clone was detected only a few times. The chain recombines TRBV6-1 with TRBJ2-1; 8 bases align to TRBD2. CDR3 size: 19 residues. The V segment lost 4 bases and the J segment 1 base; nucleotides outside the gene matches: 15. In germline, CDR1 is MNHNS, CDR2 SASEGT. The CDR3 region has the DNA TGTGCCAGCAGTGGTTCCCTTGCGGGAGGTTGGGAGTCCTACAATGAGCAGTTCTTC. Residues: CASSGSLAGGWESYNEQFF.

V is TRBV7-2 and J is TRBJ2-4; TRBD1 agrees at 9 bases. The J segment lost 0 bases and the V segment lost 5 bases, leaving 5 bases of the junction unmatched. The CDR3 is 16 amino acids. Looked up from germline, CDR1 is SGHTA and CDR2 is FQGNSA. CDR3 amino acids: CASSPGTGRAKNIQYF. The CDR3 DNA sequence: TGTGCCAGCAGCCCCGGGACAGGGAGAGCCAAAAACATTCAGTACTTC.

The chain carries TRBV28 and TRBJ2-7; D gene ambiguous. The CDR3 consists of 13 residues. V lost 7 bases to trimming and J lost 0 bases, with 10 bases between them. The germline V gene has CDR1 MDHEN and CDR2 SYDVKM. Here the CDR3 DNA reads TGTGCCAGCAAGGAGTATAGCTCCTACGAGCAGTACTTC. Its protein product is CASKEYSSYEQYF.

The rearrangement links TRBV7-3 to TRBJ2-1, with 12 bases that match TRBD2. The J segment lost 6 bases and the V segment lost 6 bases, leaving 6 bases of the junction unmatched. Germline V lookup: CDR1 SGHTA, CDR2 FQGTGA. The CDR3 spans 15 residues. CDR3 DNA: TGTGCCAGCAGTCAGACTAGCGGGAGTAGCAATGAGCAGTTCTTC. Protein: CASSQTSGSSNEQFF.

This chain joins TRBV11-2 and TRBJ1-2; no firm D call. CDR3 length equals 13 residues. The V and J ends lost 5 bases and 4 bases respectively, with 11 bases between them. CDR1 SGHAT and CDR2 FQNNGV come from the germline V gene. The CDR3 sequence is CASSPTGSYGYTF. The CDR3 region has the DNA TGTGCCAGCAGCCCAACCGGGAGCTATGGCTACACCTTC.

The genes are TRBV6-1 and TRBJ1-5, with D perhaps matching TRBD1 (5 bases). The CDR3 spans 15 residues. Per germline, CDR1 MNHNS and CDR2 SASEGT. Between the trimmed V and J ends, which lost 0 bases and 6 bases, there was a span of 12 bases. The CDR3 nucleotides read TGTGCCAGCAGTGAAGCGGGGCAGGGTAGTCAGCCCCAGCATTTT. This encodes CASSEAGQGSQPQHF.

The chain combines TRBV25-1 with TRBJ1-1; 7 positions agree with TRBD1. This CDR3 is built from 15 residues. The junction had 15 bases not matched to a gene; V was cut back by 6 bases and J by 8 bases. CDR1 and CDR2 from the germline V gene are MGHDK and SYGVNS. The CDR3: CASRGTESEGTEAFF. The DNA of the CDR3 is TGTGCCAGCAGAGGGACAGAATCCGAAGGCACGGAAGCTTTCTTT.

V usage is TRBV4-3 and J usage is TRBJ1-1, with 10 bases matching TRBD1. Germline V gene data show CDR1 as LGHNA and CDR2 as YSLEER. J was trimmed by 4 bases and V by 0 bases; bases with no gene match: 20. The CDR3 has 21 amino acids. CDR3 in amino acids: CASSQDWFPRDRGRRGTEAFF. Written as DNA, the CDR3 is TGCGCCAGCAGCCAAGATTGGTTTCCCCGGGACAGGGGAAGAAGAGGCACTGAAGCTTTCTTT.

The chain links TRBV6-5 to TRBJ1-6, with 7 positions matching TRBD1. With V trimmed by 6 bases and J by 7 bases, 6 bases remained unmatched. The CDR3 runs to 14 residues. Germline CDR1 is MNHEY and CDR2 is SVGAGI. In DNA form, the CDR3 reads TGTGCCAGCAGCCTTAGACAGGGAAATTCACCCCTCCACTTT. Protein: CASSLRQGNSPLHF.

This chain connects TRBV27 to TRBJ2-7, with 7 bases lining up with TRBD2. V was pared by 6 bases and J by 0 bases, with 8 bases of the junction left unmatched. Germline values: CDR1 MNHEY, CDR2 SMNVEV (reference sequence). The CDR3 is 15 residues long. The CDR3 sequence: CASRSGTVSSYEQYF. The CDR3 bases are TGTGCCAGCAGGAGCGGGACGGTGAGCTCCTACGAGCAGTACTTC.

V usage is TRBV7-9 and J usage is TRBJ2-3; D not certain. This CDR3 is 12 amino acids long. The germline V and J ends were trimmed by 5 bases and 4 bases, with 7 bases remaining between them. Germline CDR1 SEHNR, CDR2 FQNEAQ (reference sequence). The CDR3 here is CASSLYSDTQYF. The CDR3 region has the DNA TGTGCCAGCAGCCTCTATTCAGATACGCAGTATTTT. The variable domain in full, completed from reference TRBV7-9 and TRBJ2-3, reads DTGVSQNPRHKITKRGQNVTFRCDPISEHNRLYWYRQTLGQGPEFLTYFQNEAQLEKSRLLSDRFSAERPKGSFSTLEIQRTEQGDSAMYLCASSLYSDTQYFGPGTRLTVL.

The rearrangement joins TRBV4-2 to TRBJ2-2; TRBD2 is a possible D gene (5 bases). Germline lookup yields CDR1 LGHNA and CDR2 YNFKEQ. This CDR3 comprises 17 residues. The V end was cut by 4 bases, the J end by 5 bases, with 20 bases between. For the CDR3, the DNA is TGTGCCAGCAGCCTCCACCTAGGCGGGCGCGGTACCGGGGAGCTGTTTTTT. This gives the protein CASSLHLGGRGTGELFF.

The chain combines TRBV25-1 with TRBJ2-3; 8 nucleotides line up with TRBD2. Germline V gene lookup returns CDR1 MGHDK and CDR2 SYGVNS. This CDR3 comprises 18 residues. The V gene end was trimmed by 7 bases and the J gene end by 2 bases; junction bases not matched to a gene: 17. CDR3 sequence (DNA): TGTGCCAGCAACAGTGAAGGGAAGTTAGCGGGGAACACAGATACGCAGTATTTT. This sequence encodes CASNSEGKLAGNTDTQYF.

The chain recombines TRBV9 with TRBJ2-2, with TRBD1 matching over 11 bases. CDR1 is SGDLS, CDR2 YYNGEE, per germline. The CDR3 runs to 14 residues. The V gene end was trimmed by 3 bases and the J gene end by 6 bases; junction bases not matched to a gene: 1. The chain's CDR3 is CASSADRGPGELFF. The CDR3 DNA sequence: TGTGCCAGCAGCGCGGACAGGGGGCCCGGGGAGCTGTTTTTT.

V and J are TRBV30 and TRBJ1-2; TRBD1 matches 7 bases. V trimming: 0 bases; J trimming: 5 bases; junction bases outside the gene matches: 6. The CDR3 has 14 residues. The germline gives CDR1 GTSNPN, CDR2 SVGIG (reference sequence). CDR3 sequence (DNA): TGTGCCTGGAGTGTAAGGACAGGAGGGTATGGCTACACCTTC. As protein: CAWSVRTGGYGYTF.

The chain employs TRBV7-3 and TRBJ2-2; 10 positions match TRBD2. The CDR3 is 17 residues long. The V gene's germline CDR1 is SGHTA and CDR2 FQGTGA. V shed 4 bases and J 1 base; nucleotides not matched to a gene: 6. CDR3 amino acids: CASSSYGTSVNTGELFF. DNA of the CDR3: TGTGCCAGCAGCTCGTACGGGACTAGCGTGAACACCGGGGAGCTGTTTTTT.

The rearrangement links TRBV7-9 to TRBJ1-1, with 10 bases fitting TRBD1. The CDR3 is 15 amino acids. Germline CDR1 and CDR2: SEHNR and FQNEAQ (reference sequence). Trimming removed 0 bases from V and 4 bases from J; junction bases left unmatched: 2. The CDR3 spells CASSLARTGGTEAFF. CDR3 DNA sequence: TGTGCCAGCAGCTTAGCCCGGACAGGGGGCACTGAAGCTTTCTTT. The complete variable domain, with remaining parts taken from reference TRBV7-9 and TRBJ1-1, reads DTGVSQNPRHKITKRGQNVTFRCDPISEHNRLYWYRQTLGQGPEFLTYFQNEAQLEKSRLLSDRFSAERPKGSFSTLEIQRTEQGDSAMYLCASSLARTGGTEAFFGQGTRLTVV.

This clone is large. The V and J genes are TRBV7-2 and TRBJ2-7, with D uncertain. CDR1 and CDR2 (germline): SGHTA, FQGNSA. The CDR3 loop spans 14 amino acids. V was clipped by 7 bases and J by 1 base, with 14 bases between them. CDR3 in amino acids: CASTSIAGSYEQYF. DNA of the CDR3: TGTGCCAGCACCTCGATAGCCGGGTCCTACGAGCAGTACTTC.

The sample holds one count of this clone. V usage is TRBV5-6 and J usage is TRBJ1-1; tentative D call: TRBD1 (5 bases). The CDR3 is 16 amino acids. The germline V gene has CDR1 SGHDT and CDR2 YYEEEE. V lost 4 bases to trimming and J lost 3 bases, with 19 bases between them. This chain's CDR3 is CASSPGRGAVYTEAFF. The CDR3 DNA reads TGTGCCAGCAGCCCAGGAAGGGGCGCGGTTTACACTGAAGCTTTCTTT.

The rearrangement links TRBV5-5 to TRBJ1-2, with unresolved D. V lost 4 bases and J 6 bases, leaving 10 bases between the germline ends. CDR3 length: 12 residues. The germline V gene has CDR1 SGHKS and CDR2 YYEKEE (reference sequence). This CDR3 is CASSTYRDGYTF. The CDR3 DNA follows: TGTGCCAGCAGCACCTACAGAGATGGCTACACCTTC.

V usage is TRBV7-9 and J usage is TRBJ1-1; D not certain. This CDR3 is built from 13 residues. Germline CDR1 reads SEHNR; CDR2 reads FQNEAQ (reference sequence). The V end lost 5 bases, the J end lost 5 bases, and 12 bases lay between the germline ends. The CDR3: CASSVSWLTEAFF. CDR3 nucleotides: TGTGCCAGCAGCGTATCGTGGCTGACTGAAGCTTTCTTT.

V is TRBV6-5 and J is TRBJ2-1, with TRBD2 matching over 11 bases. CDR1 and CDR2 (germline): MNHEY, SVGAGI. The CDR3 is 15 residues long. The trim removed 8 bases at V and 3 bases at J, leaving 6 bases unmatched. CDR3 amino acids: CASCKGTSGYNEQFF. The CDR3 DNA reads TGTGCCAGCTGCAAAGGGACTAGCGGCTACAATGAGCAGTTCTTC.

This clone occurred once. The genes are TRBV6-5 and TRBJ1-1, with 8 nucleotides matching TRBD1. The CDR3 is 13 residues long. Germline lookup yields CDR1 MNHEY and CDR2 SVGAGI. V was pared by 6 bases and J by 1 base, with 1 base of the junction left unmatched. The CDR3 nucleotides are TGTGCCAGCAGCGGACAGGGGAACACTGAAGCTTTCTTT. It yields the protein CASSGQGNTEAFF.

This chain connects TRBV19 to TRBJ1-2; 7 nucleotides line up with TRBD1. Germline V gene lookup returns CDR1 LNHDA and CDR2 SQIVND (reference sequence). The CDR3 has 15 amino acids. The V segment lost 6 bases and the J segment 7 bases; nucleotides outside the gene matches: 14. CDR3 region: CASSIRGQYASGYTF. The CDR3 DNA reads TGTGCCAGTAGCATAAGGGGGCAATACGCGTCTGGCTACACCTTC.

The table lists this clone with many counts. The rearrangement uses TRBV6-1 and TRBJ2-7, with no clear D. Trimming left V 2 bases short and J 0 bases short, with 11 bases between. CDR3 length: 15 amino acids. The germline V gene encodes CDR1 MNHNS and CDR2 SASEGT. The CDR3 region has the DNA TGTGCCAGCAGTGAATATGTGGCTAGCTCCTACGAGCAGTACTTC. Amino acid sequence: CASSEYVASSYEQYF.

The rearrangement links TRBV5-4 to TRBJ2-7; TRBD1 is a possible D gene (5 bases). Deletions cut 4 bases from V and 0 bases from J, with 8 bases between. Germline assignment: CDR1 SGHNT and CDR2 YYREEE (reference sequence). There are 13 residues in the CDR3. The CDR3, as DNA: TGTGCCAGCAGCCGACAGACCTCCTACGAGCAGTACTTC. As protein: CASSRQTSYEQYF.